This T cell receptor (beta chain) originates from a study of sequential checkpoint blockade in melanoma. Overall study: TCRβ was sequenced from DNA of some 89 pretreatment tumors.

Germline V gives CDR1 SGHNT, CDR2 YENEEA. This CDR3 has 16 residues. With 5 bases clipped from V and 7 bases from J, the junction kept 8 bases outside the gene matches. The repertoire was sequenced with immunoSEQ multiplex PCR; TCRdb's copy has only in-frame clones and lacks some. The sample holds 6,500 or so clones; roughly 26% are singletons and the top ten take over 8%. Regarding the study as a whole: For nivolumab-first patients, baseline tumor clonality was associated with response.

Documented treatment: randomized to nivolumab then ipilimumab (arm A) or the reverse (arm B). No patient had prior DNA-damaging chemotherapy. In this sample, this clone turned up many times. Its antigen remains unidentified. The chain joins TRBV11-3 to TRBJ2-2; 12 bases are shared with TRBD1. The sample consisted of tumor tissue (inferred from file names), taken from a patient given nivolumab and ipilimumab in sequence. The receptor was derived from a human donor with melanoma. As DNA, the CDR3 is TGTGCCAGCAGCCCGGGACAGGGGGCGTCTGGCGGGGAGCTGTTTTTT. This codes for CASSPGQGASGGELFF.